The 10 T cell receptor beta chains given below trace back to one sample, sequenced in a study of identical twins. TCRdb re-analysed the 5' RACE reads in MiXCR, keeping a single row per CDR3 protein. The sample records some 230,000 distinct CDR3 sequences, approximately 7.1% being singletons. Separately, the same data were catalogued under a study of T cells expressing NK-cell markers.

The material sequenced was CD8+ T cells sorted from blood. The receptor source for this set is a woman between 18 and 30 years old in good health.

This clonotype has a count of ten or more. The rearrangement uses TRBV7-9 and TRBJ2-4; D not certain. This CDR3 contains 16 residues. V lost 0 bases and J lost 6, with 15 bases in between. The germline CDR1 and CDR2 sequences are SEHNR and FQNEAQ (reference sequence). DNA for the CDR3: TGTGCCAGCAGCTTAGCCAATTATGTTCCCGGAAACATTCAGTACTTC. Protein sequence: CASSLANYVPGNIQYF.

This clonotype was counted at least ten times. V gene TRBV6-5 combines with J gene TRBJ2-2; unclear D gene. V was clipped by 0 bases and J by 0 bases, with 8 bases between them. The CDR3 extends over 16 amino acids. In germline, CDR1 is MNHEY, CDR2 SVGAGI. This chain's CDR3 is CASSYSGLANTGELFF. CDR3 nucleotide sequence: TGTGCCAGCAGTTACTCGGGTCTAGCGAACACCGGGGAGCTGTTTTTT.

This clonotype was observed at least ten times. The rearrangement uses TRBV4-3 and TRBJ2-1; D tentatively fits TRBD1 or TRBD2 (6 bases each). V lost 3 bases, J lost 13 bases, and 13 bases lay in between. This CDR3 is 12 amino acids long. The germline V gene encodes CDR1 LGHNA and CDR2 YSLEER. CDR3 protein: CASSQEGDFQFF. The CDR3 nucleotides read TGCGCCAGCAGCCAGGAGGGGGACTTCCAGTTCTTC.

This chain links TRBV18 with TRBJ2-7, with 8 bases identical to TRBD1. J gave up 0 bases and V 6 bases, and 19 bases lay outside the gene matches. Germline CDR1 and CDR2: KGHSH and LQKENI. This CDR3 contains 19 residues. As DNA, the CDR3 is TGTGCCAGCTCGCACACTCCACAGGGGGAAGGCTTCAGCTCCTACGAGCAGTACTTC. Translated: CASSHTPQGEGFSSYEQYF.

The chain couples TRBV5-1 to TRBJ2-5; D call uncertain. Trimming removed 5 bases at V and 2 bases at J, with 10 bases between. The CDR3 is 13 amino acids. Germline values: CDR1 SGHRS, CDR2 YFSETQ. CDR3 in DNA: TGCGCCAGCAGGGATGCCACACAAGAGACCCAGTACTTC. Its translation is CASRDATQETQYF.

The table lists this clonotype with a few counts. The rearrangement uses TRBV28 and TRBJ2-5, with TRBD1 matching 9 bases. The V gene's germline CDR1 is MDHEN and CDR2 SYDVKM. The CDR3 spans 15 residues. Unmatched junction bases numbered 9, after V lost 8 bases and J lost 2 bases. CDR3 sequence: CASLRDREPQETQYF. The CDR3 DNA reads as TGTGCCAGCCTCCGGGACAGGGAACCTCAAGAGACCCAGTACTTC.

This clonotype was recorded at least ten times. The genes are TRBV5-1 and TRBJ1-5; D is uncertain. The CDR3 has 15 residues. Trimming removed 4 bases at V and 5 bases at J, with 16 bases between. The germline V gene encodes CDR1 SGHRS and CDR2 YFSETQ. Here the CDR3 DNA reads TGCGCCAGCAGCCTCGACGGAATCTTCGATCAGCCCCAGCATTTT. It translates to CASSLDGIFDQPQHF.

This clonotype turned up a few times. The rearrangement joins TRBV12-5 to TRBJ1-3; a possible D gene is TRBD1 (5 bases). Looked up from germline, CDR1 is LGHNT and CDR2 is FRNRAP. V lost 0 bases, J lost 2 bases, and 8 bases lay in between. CDR3 length equals 15 residues. The CDR3 DNA follows: TGTGCTAGTGGTTTGGTGTCGGGGGCTGGAAACACCATATATTTT. Translation gives CASGLVSGAGNTIYF.

CDR3: CASSDRLQDSPLHF. DNA of the CDR3: TGTGCCAGCAGTGACAGGCTTCAGGATTCACCCCTCCACTTT. The rearrangement uses TRBV7-2 and TRBJ1-6, with D tentatively TRBD1 (6 bases). The CDR3 length is 14 residues. The germline CDR1 and CDR2 sequences are SGHTA and FQGNSA. V lost 6 bases and J 8 bases, leaving 14 bases between the germline ends. Using reference TRBV7-2 and TRBJ1-6 for the parts outside the CDR3, the full variable domain is GAGVSQSPSNKVTEKGKDVELRCDPISGHTALYWYRQSLGQGLEFLIYFQGNSAPDKSGLPSDRFSAERTGGSVSTLTIQRTQQEDSAVYLCASSDRLQDSPLHFGNGTRLTVT.

The sample holds a few counts of this clonotype. The chain employs TRBV2 and TRBJ2-3; 10 bases map to TRBD2. CDR3 length: 15 residues. The germline V gene encodes CDR1 SNHLY and CDR2 FYNNEI. The trim removed 6 bases at V and 0 bases at J, leaving 3 bases unmatched. CDR3 sequence: CASSILAGSTDTQYF. The CDR3 region has the DNA TGTGCCAGCAGCATACTAGCGGGGAGCACAGATACGCAGTATTTT.